These T cell receptor beta chains were read from a single sample in a study of vaccination and CD4 T cells after COVID-19. TCRdb re-called the PCR reads through MiXCR, storing one row per CDR3 protein. The sample yields about 5,900 distinct CDR3 sequences, approximately 60% seen once. These receptors are not linked to any known antigen. The material sequenced was CD4+ T cells from blood, cultured in vitro. All receptors come from a human donor who had recovered from COVID-19. The CDR3 runs from the conserved cysteine through the conserved F or W. The order of the fields is CDR3 DNA, CDR3 protein, J gene, CDR3 length, D gene, V gene, clone size. A D gene is named only where the DNA matches it firmly. Only part of the rows carry a size: once, few, many, or a class if the clone is expanded.

TGTGCCAGCAGCTTGAAGGGAACCGGGGAGCTGTTTTTT CASSLKGTGELFF TRBJ2-2 13 NA TRBV5-4 NA
TGTGCCAGCAGCACCCAGCGGGGAGCCTACAATGAGCAGTTCTTC CASSTQRGAYNEQFF TRBJ2-1 15 TRBD2 TRBV7-6 NA
TGCAGTGCTAGAGGCTACCCCTTTTCCACAGATACGCAGTATTTT CSARGYPFSTDTQYF TRBJ2-3 15 NA TRBV20-1 few
TGTGCCAGCAGTACGACCGGGACAGGGGGCGGCTACACCTTC CASSTTGTGGGYTF TRBJ1-2 14 TRBD1 TRBV27 few
TGTGCCAGCAGCTTAGGTTCTCTAGCGGGGGCCGGGGAGCTGTTTTTT CASSLGSLAGAGELFF TRBJ2-2 16 TRBD2 TRBV11-3 NA
TGTGCCAGCTCACCCACCGCGGGTGTGGCAGAGACCCAGTACTTC CASSPTAGVAETQYF TRBJ2-5 15 NA TRBV18 NA
TGTGCCTGGAGGGCCGGGGGCTGGAACACTGAAGCTTTCTTT CAWRAGGWNTEAFF TRBJ1-1 14 NA TRBV30 NA
TGTGCCAGCAGCCCGGGGACTCAGAACACTGAAGCTTTCTTT CASSPGTQNTEAFF TRBJ1-1 14 NA TRBV7-8 medium-sized
TGTGCCAGCAGATCCTGGGGGTCAAGGCCTGAAGCTTTCTTT CASRSWGSRPEAFF TRBJ1-1 14 NA TRBV27 few
TGTGCCAGCAGCTTATACGGAGCAGGGAACACTGAAGCTTTCTTT CASSLYGAGNTEAFF TRBJ1-1 15 NA TRBV7-9 NA
TGTGCCAGCAGTAGCAGCGGGTACTCCTACAATGAGCAGTTCTTC CASSSSGYSYNEQFF TRBJ2-1 15 NA TRBV6-1 few
TGTGCCAGCAGTTACTCGATGGGGGTCCACAATGAGCAGTTCTTC CASSYSMGVHNEQFF TRBJ2-1 15 NA TRBV6-5 NA
TGTGCCAGCAGCATCCGGACTAGCGGGGGTCCTGTGGAGCAGTACTTC CASSIRTSGGPVEQYF TRBJ2-7 16 TRBD2 TRBV7-2 NA
TGTGCCACCAGCATGGGGGGCAATCAGCCCCAGCATTTT CATSMGGNQPQHF TRBJ1-5 13 NA TRBV15 NA
TGCGCCAGCGGAGGGGTTGGATTCTTGAACACAGATACGCAGTATTTT CASGGVGFLNTDTQYF TRBJ2-3 16 NA TRBV4-1 NA
TGTGCCAGCAGTCCCGGGGGACTAGCGGGAAAGTACAATGAGCAGTTCTTC CASSPGGLAGKYNEQFF TRBJ2-1 17 TRBD2 TRBV6-2/TRBV6-3 NA
TGTGCCAGCAGCCCCCACCTCGCGTACGAGCAGTACTTC CASSPHLAYEQYF TRBJ2-7 13 NA TRBV11-1 NA
TGTGCCAGCAGCTTAAGAGGGTTCAACACCGGGGAGCTGTTTTTT CASSLRGFNTGELFF TRBJ2-2 15 NA TRBV11-2 NA
TGTGCCAGCAGCTTGAGCGGGAGCTCCTACAATGAGCAGTTCTTC CASSLSGSSYNEQFF TRBJ2-1 15 TRBD2 TRBV7-9 few
TGTGCCAGCAGTGCAGGACCGGACTCCTACGAGCAGTACTTC CASSAGPDSYEQYF TRBJ2-7 14 NA TRBV27 NA
TGTGCCAGCAGTGACAGAGAAAATAGCAATCAGCCCCAGCATTTT CASSDRENSNQPQHF TRBJ1-5 15 NA TRBV2 NA
TGTGCCAGCAGCTTGAGTCGGATAAAGGGCTATGGCTACACCTTC CASSLSRIKGYGYTF TRBJ1-2 15 NA TRBV5-8 NA
TGTGCCAGCAGCTTAGGGTCAGGGGGCTTTGAAGCTTTCTTT CASSLGSGGFEAFF TRBJ1-1 14 TRBD1 TRBV7-9 NA
TGCAGTGCTAGATCAGGGGGGGTCAGGGAGACCCAGTACTTC CSARSGGVRETQYF TRBJ2-5 14 NA TRBV20-1 few
TGCGCCAGCAGCCATCCGGGACGGCACTATGGCTACACCTTC CASSHPGRHYGYTF TRBJ1-2 14 NA TRBV4-1 NA
TGCAGTGCCGACGAACTGAGACAGGGCTATGGCTACACCTTC CSADELRQGYGYTF TRBJ1-2 14 TRBD1 TRBV20-1 NA
TGTGCCAGCAGTGTGCGAGACCCCCAGTTCTTC CASSVRDPQFF TRBJ2-1 11 NA TRBV2 large
TGCAGTGCTGACCGGGACTTCGCCCCCAATCAGCCCCAGCATTTT CSADRDFAPNQPQHF TRBJ1-5 15 NA TRBV20-1 NA
TGTGCCAGCAGTGAAGCGCTAAGCTTCGGCTCCTACGAGCAGTACTTC CASSEALSFGSYEQYF TRBJ2-7 16 NA TRBV2 NA
TGTGCCTGGAGTGTACGGGTTAACCTAGAAGCTTTCTTT CAWSVRVNLEAFF TRBJ1-1 13 NA TRBV30 NA
TGTGCCAGCAGTTCTCAAAGGCGGAGGGGCAGGGAAGATACGCAGTATTTT CASSSQRRRGREDTQYF TRBJ2-3 17 NA TRBV6-5 few
TGTGCCAGCAGCTTAGGTCCGGGGAACACTGAAGCTTTCTTT CASSLGPGNTEAFF TRBJ1-1 14 NA TRBV7-9 NA
TGCAGTGCTTCCGGGGGAGTTGTGGGGGAGCTGTTTTTT CSASGGVVGELFF TRBJ2-2 13 NA TRBV20-1 NA
TGTGCCAGCAGCTTAGACGCGGCGGGAGGGTTTGACTATGGCTACACCTTC CASSLDAAGGFDYGYTF TRBJ1-2 17 NA TRBV11-3 few
TGCAGTGCAGAATATGGGGTTTGGAACTATGGCTACACCTTC CSAEYGVWNYGYTF TRBJ1-2 14 NA TRBV20-1 NA
TGTGCCAGCAGTCGAGCGACAGGACTCTCCTACGAGCAGTACTTC CASSRATGLSYEQYF TRBJ2-7 15 NA TRBV6-1 NA
TGTGCCAGCAGGACAGTCTCCTACGAGCAGTACTTC CASRTVSYEQYF TRBJ2-7 12 NA TRBV28 NA